This TCR delta chain was captured by sequencing in a study of Vδ1+ human thymocytes. In this sample, this clone turned up a few times. Its specificity is unknown. Alphabeta T cells were depleted, then CD3+ Vdelta1+ Vdelta2- thymocytes were FACS-sorted. Vdelta1+ thymocyte sorts reached between roughly 98% and 99.6% purity. Findings and caveats of the study: Many TRG clonotypes were shared between donors; TRD repertoires were essentially private. Thymic TRG and TRD repertoires appeared highly polyclonal. Thymic delta-chain repertoires held roughly 20% Vdelta2 sequences and few Vdelta3, despite high sort purity.

The CDR3 sequence is 17 residues long. Losses at the gene ends were 4 bases for V and 8 bases for J; bases not matched to a gene: 15. Germline lookup yields CDR1 TSWWSYY and CDR2 QGS. Extracted RNA was reverse transcribed into cDNA. Pooled V-gene forward primers with one constant-region reverse primer generated the CDR3 amplicons by multiplex PCR. TCRdb redid clone calling on the multiplex PCR reads using CATT. The repertoire consists of some 54,000 delta-chain clones, with around 15% occurring once and the leading ten covering under 0.55%. This chain uses TRDV1 with TRDJ1, with 11 bases lining up with TRDD3. The receptor was isolated from a boy younger than two who had congenital heart surgery. Sequencing was performed on Vdelta1+ gamma-delta thymocytes from the thymus. Noted subset: FACS-sorted CD3+ TCRalphabeta- TCRVdelta1+ TCRVdelta2- thymocytes. CDR3: CALGARSVLGDIGKLIF. Written as DNA, the CDR3 is TGTGCTCTTGGGGCCCGATCAGTACTGGGGGATATCGGAAAACTCATCTTT.